This T cell receptor (beta chain) derives from a study of T cell responses to AZD1222 COVID-19 vaccine. Background on the study: Second-dose groups at about 4 or about 12 weeks were pooled. Study-wide points: Baseline serology detected seropositivity in only six AZD1222 recipients. A mostly white British donor set with more females was recruited, and clonal diversity was possibly underestimated.

Produced via immunoSEQ multiplex PCR; TCRdb's table is partial and in-frame only. The sample has approximately 100,000 clones, roughly 91% seen once. Between the trimmed V and J ends, which lost 7 bases and 6 bases, there was a span of 15 bases. Germline-derived CDR1 and CDR2 are SQVTM and ANQGSEA. The CDR3 loop spans 12 amino acids. In regard to this clone: Its antigen remains unidentified.

The TCR was taken from an adult in good health. This material consisted of peripheral blood, taken on day 0 of AZD1222 vaccination. The V and J genes are TRBV29-1 and TRBJ1-1; D gene uncertain. The CDR3 here is CSAGEGKAEAFF. The DNA for the CDR3 is TGCAGCGCTGGGGAGGGTAAGGCTGAAGCTTTCTTT.